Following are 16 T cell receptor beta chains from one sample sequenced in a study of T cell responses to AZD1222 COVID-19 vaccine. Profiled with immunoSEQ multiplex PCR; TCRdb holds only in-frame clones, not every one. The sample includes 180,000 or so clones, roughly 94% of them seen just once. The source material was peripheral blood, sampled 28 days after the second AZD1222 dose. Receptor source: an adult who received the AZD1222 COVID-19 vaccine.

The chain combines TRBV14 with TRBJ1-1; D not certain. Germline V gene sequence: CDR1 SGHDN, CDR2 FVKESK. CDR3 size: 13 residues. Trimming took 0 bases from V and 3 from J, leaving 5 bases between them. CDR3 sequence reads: CASSQDRYTEAFF. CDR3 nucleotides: TGTGCCAGCAGCCAAGATAGGTACACTGAAGCTTTCTTT.

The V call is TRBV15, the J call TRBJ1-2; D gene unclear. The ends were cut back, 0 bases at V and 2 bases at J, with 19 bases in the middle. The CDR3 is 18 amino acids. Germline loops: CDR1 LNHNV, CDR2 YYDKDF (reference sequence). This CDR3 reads CATSRDGASGRENYGYTF. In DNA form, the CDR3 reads TGTGCCACCAGCAGAGATGGAGCCTCCGGACGAGAGAACTATGGCTACACCTTC.

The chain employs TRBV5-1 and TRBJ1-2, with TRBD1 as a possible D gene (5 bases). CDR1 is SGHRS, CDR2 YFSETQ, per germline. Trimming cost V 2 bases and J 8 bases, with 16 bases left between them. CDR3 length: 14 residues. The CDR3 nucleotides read TGCGCCAGCAGCTTTTATACGGGGGGTAACGGCTACACCTTC. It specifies CASSFYTGGNGYTF.

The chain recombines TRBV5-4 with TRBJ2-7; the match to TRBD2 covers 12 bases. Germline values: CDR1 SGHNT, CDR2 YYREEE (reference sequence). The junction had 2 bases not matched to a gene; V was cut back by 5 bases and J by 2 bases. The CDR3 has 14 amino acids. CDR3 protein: CASSRTSGTYEQYF. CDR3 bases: TGTGCCAGCAGTCGGACTAGCGGGACCTACGAGCAGTACTTC.

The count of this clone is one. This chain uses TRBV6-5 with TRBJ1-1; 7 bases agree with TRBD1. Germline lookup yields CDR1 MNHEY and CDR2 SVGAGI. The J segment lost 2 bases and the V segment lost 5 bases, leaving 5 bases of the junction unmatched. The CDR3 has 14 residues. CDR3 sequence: CASSHGQVNTEAFF. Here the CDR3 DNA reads TGTGCCAGCAGTCACGGACAGGTTAACACTGAAGCTTTCTTT.

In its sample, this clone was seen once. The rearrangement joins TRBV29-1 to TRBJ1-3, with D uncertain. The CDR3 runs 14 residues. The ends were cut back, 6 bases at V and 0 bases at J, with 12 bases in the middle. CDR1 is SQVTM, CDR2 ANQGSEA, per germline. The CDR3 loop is CSVAGSSSGNTIYF. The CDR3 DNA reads TGCAGCGTGGCTGGATCGAGCTCTGGAAACACCATATATTTT.

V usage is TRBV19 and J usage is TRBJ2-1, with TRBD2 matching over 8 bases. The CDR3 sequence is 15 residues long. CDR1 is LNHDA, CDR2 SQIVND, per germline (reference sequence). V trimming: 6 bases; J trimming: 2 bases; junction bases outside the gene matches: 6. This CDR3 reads CASRPLAGAYNEQFF. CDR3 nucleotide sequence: TGTGCCAGTAGACCCCTAGCGGGTGCCTACAATGAGCAGTTCTTC.

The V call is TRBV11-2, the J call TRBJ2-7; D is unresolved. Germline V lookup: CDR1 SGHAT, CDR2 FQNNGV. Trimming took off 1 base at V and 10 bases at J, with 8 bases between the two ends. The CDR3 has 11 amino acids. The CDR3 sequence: CASSLGEAQYF. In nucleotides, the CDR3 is TGTGCCAGCAGCTTAGGCGAGGCCCAGTACTTC.

The CDR3 loop is CASSLGDRNGELFF. The CDR3 coding sequence is TGCGCCAGCAGCTTGGGGGACAGGAACGGGGAGCTGTTTTTT. This rearrangement joins TRBV5-1 to TRBJ2-2; 8 nucleotides line up with TRBD1. Trimming removed 0 bases from V and 7 bases from J; junction bases left unmatched: 2. The CDR3 extends over 14 amino acids. The germline V gene has CDR1 SGHRS and CDR2 YFSETQ. Full variable domain (rest looked up from reference TRBV5-1 and TRBJ2-2): KAGVTQTPRYLIKTRGQQVTLSCSPISGHRSVSWYQQTPGQGLQFLFEYFSETQRNKGNFPGRFSGRQFSNSRSEMNVSTLELGDSALYLCASSLGDRNGELFFGEGSRLTVL.

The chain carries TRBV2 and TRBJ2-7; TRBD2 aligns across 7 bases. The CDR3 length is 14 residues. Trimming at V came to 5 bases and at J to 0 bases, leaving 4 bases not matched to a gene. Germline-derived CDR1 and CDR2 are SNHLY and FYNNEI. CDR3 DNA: TGTGCCAGCAGTCGGGGGGTTTCCTCCTACGAGCAGTACTTC. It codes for CASSRGVSSYEQYF.

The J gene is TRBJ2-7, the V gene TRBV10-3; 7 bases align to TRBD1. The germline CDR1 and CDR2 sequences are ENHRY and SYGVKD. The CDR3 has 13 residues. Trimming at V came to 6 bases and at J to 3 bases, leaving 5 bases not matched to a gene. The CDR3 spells CAISPGQSYEQYF. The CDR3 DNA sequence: TGTGCCATCAGCCCGGGACAGAGCTACGAGCAGTACTTC.

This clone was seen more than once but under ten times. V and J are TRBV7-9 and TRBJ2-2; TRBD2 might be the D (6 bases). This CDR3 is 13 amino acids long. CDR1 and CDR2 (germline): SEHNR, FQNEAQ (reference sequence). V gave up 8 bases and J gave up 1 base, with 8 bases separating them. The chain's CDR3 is CASRDLNTGELFF. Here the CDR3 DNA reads TGTGCCAGCCGGGACTTGAACACCGGGGAGCTGTTTTTT.

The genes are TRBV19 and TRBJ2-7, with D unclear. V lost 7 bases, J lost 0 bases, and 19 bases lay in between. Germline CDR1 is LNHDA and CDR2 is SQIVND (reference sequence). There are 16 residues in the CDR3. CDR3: CASKERPYSLSYEQYF. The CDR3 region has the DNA TGTGCCAGTAAGGAGAGGCCCTACTCCCTCTCCTACGAGCAGTACTTC.

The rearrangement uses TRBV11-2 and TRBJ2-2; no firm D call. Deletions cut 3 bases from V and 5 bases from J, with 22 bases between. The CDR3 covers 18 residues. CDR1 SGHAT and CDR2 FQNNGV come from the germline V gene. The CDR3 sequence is CASSFLGLGDPLTGELFF. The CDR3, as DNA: TGTGCCAGCAGCTTCCTGGGGTTAGGTGACCCTTTAACCGGGGAGCTGTTTTTT.

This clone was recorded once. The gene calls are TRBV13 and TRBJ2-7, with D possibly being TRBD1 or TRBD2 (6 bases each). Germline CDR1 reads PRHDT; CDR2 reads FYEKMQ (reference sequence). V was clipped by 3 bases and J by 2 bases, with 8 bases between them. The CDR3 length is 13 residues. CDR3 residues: CASSFGGPYEQYF. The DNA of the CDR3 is TGTGCCAGCAGCTTTGGGGGGCCCTACGAGCAGTACTTC.

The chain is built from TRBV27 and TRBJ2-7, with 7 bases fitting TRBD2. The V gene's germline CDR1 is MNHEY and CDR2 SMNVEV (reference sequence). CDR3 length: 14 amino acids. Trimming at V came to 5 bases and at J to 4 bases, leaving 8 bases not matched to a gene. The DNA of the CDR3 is TGTGCCAGCAGTCACCGAGGCGGGAGTTACGAGCAGTACTTC. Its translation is CASSHRGGSYEQYF.